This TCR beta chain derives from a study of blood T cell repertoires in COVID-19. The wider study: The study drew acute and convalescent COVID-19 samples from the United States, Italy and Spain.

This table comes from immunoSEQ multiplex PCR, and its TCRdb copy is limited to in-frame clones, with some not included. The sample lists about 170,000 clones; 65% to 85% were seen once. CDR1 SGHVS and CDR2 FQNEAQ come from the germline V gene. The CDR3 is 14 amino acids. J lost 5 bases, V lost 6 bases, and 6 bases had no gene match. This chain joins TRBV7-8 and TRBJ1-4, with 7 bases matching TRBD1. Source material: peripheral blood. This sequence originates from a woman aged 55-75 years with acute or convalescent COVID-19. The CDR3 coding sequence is TGTGCCAGCAGTTGGGACAGCTCAAATGAAAAACTGTTTTTT. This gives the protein CASSWDSSNEKLFF.